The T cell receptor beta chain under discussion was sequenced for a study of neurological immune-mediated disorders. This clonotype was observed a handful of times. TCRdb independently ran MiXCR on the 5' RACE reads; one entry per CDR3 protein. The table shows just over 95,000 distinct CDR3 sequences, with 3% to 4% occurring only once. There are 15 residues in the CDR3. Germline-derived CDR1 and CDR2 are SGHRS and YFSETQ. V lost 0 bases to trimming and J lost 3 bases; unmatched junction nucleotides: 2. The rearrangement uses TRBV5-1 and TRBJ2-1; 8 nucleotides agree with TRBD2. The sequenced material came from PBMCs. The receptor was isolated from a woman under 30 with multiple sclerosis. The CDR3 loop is CASSLAGGIYNEQFF. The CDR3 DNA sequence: TGCGCCAGCAGCTTGGCGGGGGGGATCTACAATGAGCAGTTCTTC.